Listed below are T cell receptor beta chains from one sample, sequenced in a study of cytomegalovirus exposure and HLA in healthy donors. This table comes from immunoSEQ multiplex PCR, and its TCRdb copy is limited to in-frame clones, with some not included. Of about 130,000 clones in the sample, about three quarters are singletons; the top ten hold approximately 3.8%. Sequencing was performed on PBMCs. These receptors originate from a man aged 25 to 45 in good health and CMV-seronegative. Both conserved end residues are part of each CDR3. Each record gives: V gene, D gene, J gene, clone size, CDR3 protein, CDR3 DNA. D genes are given only for firm matches. Only part of the rows carry a size: once, few, many, or a class if the clone is expanded.

TRBV7-9	NA	TRBJ2-7	NA	CASSFTKEQYF	TGTGCCAGCAGCTTTACAAAAGAGCAGTACTTC
TRBV7-2	NA	TRBJ2-7	once	CASSRRGSISYEQYF	TGTGCCAGCAGCCGGAGAGGAAGTATTTCCTACGAGCAGTACTTC
TRBV19	NA	TRBJ2-3	NA	CASSPDSGGALNVPDTQYF	TGTGCCAGTAGTCCGGATTCCGGTGGGGCCCTGAATGTACCAGATACGCAGTATTTT
TRBV7-2	TRBD2	TRBJ2-4	few	CASSLRIAAGGDIQYF	TGTGCCAGCAGCTTAAGGATAGCAGCGGGGGGTGACATTCAGTACTTC
TRBV30	TRBD1	TRBJ2-7	NA	CAWSGRQGLRYEQYF	TGTGCCTGGAGTGGTCGACAGGGGCTCCGCTACGAGCAGTACTTC
TRBV6-5	TRBD1	TRBJ1-1	NA	CASSGTGIGYTEAFF	TGTGCCAGCAGTGGGACAGGGATAGGGTACACTGAAGCTTTCTTT
TRBV5-6	TRBD2	TRBJ2-7	NA	CASSLDNPQGEGYEQYF	TGTGCCAGCAGCTTGGACAACCCCCAAGGGGAGGGATACGAGCAGTACTTC
TRBV18	NA	TRBJ1-1	NA	CASSPLYSRNAEAFF	TGTGCCAGCTCACCACTCTACAGCCGTAACGCTGAAGCTTTCTTT
TRBV7-9	TRBD2	TRBJ2-3	NA	CASRPTSADTQYF	TGTGCCAGCAGGCCGACTAGCGCAGATACGCAGTATTTT
TRBV5-1	TRBD2	TRBJ2-3	once	CASSPGLVFDTQYF	TGCGCCAGCAGCCCAGGACTAGTGTTCGATACGCAGTATTTT
TRBV11-2	NA	TRBJ2-1	NA	CASSFGQRHNEQFF	TGTGCCAGCAGCTTCGGACAGCGTCACAATGAGCAGTTCTTC
TRBV7-9	TRBD1	TRBJ1-1	few	CSSSQLTIQGGLITEAFF	TGTTCCAGCAGCCAACTAACGATACAGGGGGGTTTGATCACTGAAGCTTTCTTT
TRBV10-3	TRBD2	TRBJ2-7	NA	CAISESPGLDYEQYF	TGTGCCATCAGTGAGTCCCCGGGACTAGACTACGAGCAGTACTTC
TRBV19	NA	TRBJ1-5	NA	CASRVSNQPQHF	TGTGCCAGCAGGGTTAGCAATCAGCCCCAGCATTTT
TRBV13	NA	TRBJ2-7	NA	CASSLEAQREQYF	TGTGCCAGCAGCTTAGAGGCACAGCGGGAGCAGTACTTC
TRBV4-2	NA	TRBJ1-5	NA	CASSQAGYSNQPQHF	TGTGCCAGCAGCCAAGCCGGGTATAGCAATCAGCCCCAGCATTTT
TRBV4-3	TRBD2	TRBJ2-2	few	CASSQDLTGGLAGELFF	TGCGCCAGCAGCCAAGATCTTACGGGGGGGCTGGCCGGGGAGCTGTTTTTT
TRBV5-1	TRBD2	TRBJ2-6	NA	CASSLFSGGAGANVLTF	TGCGCCAGCAGCTTGTTCTCGGGGGGAGCTGGGGCCAACGTCCTGACTTTC
TRBV9	TRBD1	TRBJ2-1	NA	CASSEVMPGTGTGNEQFF	TGTGCCAGCAGCGAGGTCATGCCGGGGACAGGGACGGGTAATGAGCAGTTCTTC
TRBV11-3	TRBD1	TRBJ1-1	NA	CASSFHGRGRILNTEAFF	TGTGCCAGCAGCTTTCACGGCAGGGGGCGGATCTTGAACACTGAAGCTTTCTTT
TRBV28	NA	TRBJ2-7	NA	CASSLGPGYSYEQYF	TGTGCCAGCAGTTTAGGCCCAGGGTACTCCTACGAGCAGTACTTC
TRBV5-1	TRBD1	TRBJ1-2	NA	CASSSGQGAGGYTF	TGCGCCAGCAGCTCCGGCCAGGGGGCGGGTGGCTACACCTTC
TRBV4-2	TRBD2	TRBJ2-3	NA	CASSLRLGGGWDTQYF	TGTGCCAGCAGCCTCCGACTTGGCGGGGGGTGGGATACGCAGTATTTT
TRBV2	NA	TRBJ1-3	NA	CASRLGGVGNTIYF	TGTGCCAGCAGACTGGGAGGGGTCGGAAACACCATATATTTT
TRBV4-3	TRBD2	TRBJ2-1	few	CASSQVSSGGYNEQFF	TGCGCCAGCAGCCAAGTCTCGAGCGGGGGCTACAATGAGCAGTTCTTC
TRBV5-6	TRBD1	TRBJ2-2	NA	CASSSWTGGTGELFF	TGTGCCAGCAGCTCATGGACAGGGGGCACCGGGGAGCTGTTTTTT